The source of this T cell receptor beta chain is a study of blood T cell repertoires in COVID-19 (TCRdb year 2020). A note on the overall study: Samples from collaborators originated in the United States, Italy and Spain and spanned both the acute and convalescent phases of COVID-19. The sample metadata nearly always contained a de-identified subject ID, COVID-19 status, age in years and sex. The material from the prospective study consisted of cDNA or gDNA derived from T cells, B-cell-depleted T cells, or PBMCs. The samples were drawn from two sources: the first 160 participants of the ongoing ImmuneRACE study, and over 1,000 subjects contributed by 6 global collaborators. A freely available public database, intended as a resource for researchers studying the immune response to SARS-CoV-2, is where the repertoires were released. Where available, HLA class I and class II types were obtained from metadata supplied by the sample provider rather than from assay-based typing. Subjects who had been exposed to COVID-19, were actively infected with it, or had recovered from it provided the deeply sampled blood TCRbeta repertoires that made up the dataset.

One collaborating source in Seattle enrolled patients during active infection and followed them longitudinally through the course of disease. The collaborating institutions used their own protocols to collect whole blood in K2EDTA tubes. For TCRbeta analysis, collaborators shipped samples in one of three forms: frozen whole blood, isolated PBMCs, or DNA extracted from either of those sample types. With regard to this clone: Its antigen remains undetermined. The sample holds no much larger clone one base away, and base qualities are not on file.

TCRbeta CDR3 regions were amplified from genomic DNA by means of the immunoSEQ Assay, a bias-controlled multiplex PCR. As for the authors' bioinformatics: Nucleated cell counts per sample were estimated from amplification of reference gene primers within the assay. To quantify the absolute abundance of each unique TCRbeta CDR3 rearrangement, sequence reads were collapsed and filtered. For each sample, productive Simpson clonality was calculated by taking the square root of Simpson's diversity index across productive rearrangements. TCRdb limited this immuneACCESS table to in-frame rearrangements with V and J called. A share of clones is missing; checked studies link under half to unresolved V genes, and the rest is unexplained. D and trimming were read from the DNA, whereas the V and J calls and clone size are those reported in that table. The sample table holds almost 200,000 clones, of which around four fifths were seen once. The top ten clonotypes cover 0.85% to 0.95% of the sample.

Its CDR3 holds 12 amino acids, cysteine through phenylalanine. Of the read, only the CDR3 DNA is kept; its 36 bases are in frame from base 1. According to the germline V gene, CDR1 reads WSHSY and CDR2 reads SAAADI. From V the trimming removes 8 bases and from J it removes 4 bases, while the gene matches leave 4 bases of the junction unaccounted for. Study-wide findings and limitations: Clinical and demographic metadata were provided uncurated, with the amount varying by source and participant.

The sequence derives from a man between 60 and 75 years old with COVID-19, enrolled during active disease. The chain is assembled from TRBV10-2 and TRBJ1-2; 7 of the junction bases match TRBD1. Sample: peripheral blood. The DNA sequence is TGCGCCAGCGGGGGACAGTTCTATGGCTACACCTTC. This yields the protein CASGGQFYGYTF.